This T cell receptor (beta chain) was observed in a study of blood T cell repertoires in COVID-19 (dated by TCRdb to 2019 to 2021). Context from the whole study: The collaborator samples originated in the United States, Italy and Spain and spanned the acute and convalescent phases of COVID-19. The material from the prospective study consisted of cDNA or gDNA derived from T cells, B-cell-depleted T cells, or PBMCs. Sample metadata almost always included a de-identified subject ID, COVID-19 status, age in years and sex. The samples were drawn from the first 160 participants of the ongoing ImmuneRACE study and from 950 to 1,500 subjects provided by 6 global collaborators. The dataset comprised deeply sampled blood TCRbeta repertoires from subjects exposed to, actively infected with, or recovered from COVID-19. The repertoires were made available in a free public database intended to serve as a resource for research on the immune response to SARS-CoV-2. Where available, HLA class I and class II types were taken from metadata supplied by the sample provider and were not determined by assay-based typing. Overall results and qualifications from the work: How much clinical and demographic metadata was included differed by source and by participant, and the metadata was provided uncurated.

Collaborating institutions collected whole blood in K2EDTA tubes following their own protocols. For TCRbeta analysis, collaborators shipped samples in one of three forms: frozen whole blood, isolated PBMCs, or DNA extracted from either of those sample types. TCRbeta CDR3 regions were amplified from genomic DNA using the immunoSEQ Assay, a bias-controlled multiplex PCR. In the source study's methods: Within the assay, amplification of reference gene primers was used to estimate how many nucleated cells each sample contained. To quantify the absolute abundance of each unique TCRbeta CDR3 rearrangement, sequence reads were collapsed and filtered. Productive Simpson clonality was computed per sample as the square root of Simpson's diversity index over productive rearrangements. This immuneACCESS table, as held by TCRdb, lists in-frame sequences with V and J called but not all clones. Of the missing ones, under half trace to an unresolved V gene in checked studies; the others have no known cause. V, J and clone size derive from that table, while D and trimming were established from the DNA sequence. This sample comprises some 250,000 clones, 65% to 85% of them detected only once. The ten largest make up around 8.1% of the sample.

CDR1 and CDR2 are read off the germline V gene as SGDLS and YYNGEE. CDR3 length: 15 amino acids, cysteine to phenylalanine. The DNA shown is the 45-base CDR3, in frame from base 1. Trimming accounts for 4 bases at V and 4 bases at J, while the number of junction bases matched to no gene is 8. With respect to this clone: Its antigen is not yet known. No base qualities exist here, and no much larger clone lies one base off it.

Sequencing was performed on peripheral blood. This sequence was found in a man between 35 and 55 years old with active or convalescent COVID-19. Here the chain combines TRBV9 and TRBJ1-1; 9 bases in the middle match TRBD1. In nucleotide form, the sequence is TGTGCCAGCAGCACGTCCGGGACAGGGTCCACTGAAGCTTTCTTT. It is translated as CASSTSGTGSTEAFF.